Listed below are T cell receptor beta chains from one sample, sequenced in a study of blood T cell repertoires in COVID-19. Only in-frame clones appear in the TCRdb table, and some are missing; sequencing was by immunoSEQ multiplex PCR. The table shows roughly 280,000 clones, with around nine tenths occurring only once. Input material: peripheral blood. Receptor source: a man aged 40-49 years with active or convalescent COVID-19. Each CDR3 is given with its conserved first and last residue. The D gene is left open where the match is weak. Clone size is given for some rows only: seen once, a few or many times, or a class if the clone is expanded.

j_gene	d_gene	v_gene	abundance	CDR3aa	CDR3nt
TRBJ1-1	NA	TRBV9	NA	CASSVARGNTEAFF	TGTGCCAGCAGCGTAGCTCGGGGGAACACTGAAGCTTTCTTT
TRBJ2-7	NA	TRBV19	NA	CASSIDLRRAHEQYF	TGTGCCAGTAGTATAGATCTTCGGAGGGCCCACGAGCAGTACTTC
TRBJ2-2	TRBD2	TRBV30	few	CAWSVLAGDTGELFF	TGTGCCTGGAGTGTACTAGCGGGAGACACCGGGGAGCTGTTTTTT
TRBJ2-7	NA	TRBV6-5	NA	CASSADTIYEQYF	TGTGCCAGCAGCGCGGACACGATCTACGAGCAGTACTTC
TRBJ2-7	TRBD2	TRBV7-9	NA	CASSSGGLAGVGTPYEQYF	TGTGCCAGCAGCTCCGGGGGACTAGCGGGAGTTGGTACCCCCTACGAGCAGTACTTC
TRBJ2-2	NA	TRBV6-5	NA	CATRLGATTGELFF	TGTGCCACCAGGCTGGGGGCTACCACCGGGGAGCTGTTTTTT
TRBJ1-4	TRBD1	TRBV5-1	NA	CASSPGQVLGEKLFF	TGCGCCAGCAGCCCAGGACAGGTCTTGGGTGAAAAACTGTTTTTT
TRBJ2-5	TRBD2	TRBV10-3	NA	CAISDVAGGRETQYF	TGTGCCATCAGTGATGTGGCGGGAGGACGCGAGACCCAGTACTTC
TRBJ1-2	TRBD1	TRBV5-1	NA	CASSRPPLGAGGDNYGYTF	TGCGCCAGCAGCCGACCCCCCCTAGGGGCAGGGGGAGATAACTATGGCTACACCTTC
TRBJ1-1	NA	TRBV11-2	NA	CASSLDDTVNTEAFF	TGTGCCAGCAGCTTAGATGACACCGTGAACACTGAAGCTTTCTTT
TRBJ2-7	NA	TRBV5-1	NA	CASSLGQFSYEQYF	TGCGCCAGCAGCTTGGGACAATTCTCCTACGAGCAGTACTTC
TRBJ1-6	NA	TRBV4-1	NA	CASSQGEPSSYNSPLHF	TGCGCCAGCAGCCAAGGGGAGCCAAGCTCCTATAATTCACCCCTCCACTTT
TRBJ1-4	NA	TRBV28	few	CASSPRWGEDQEKLFF	TGTGCCAGCAGTCCACGCTGGGGGGAAGATCAGGAAAAACTGTTTTTT
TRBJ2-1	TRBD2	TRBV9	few	CASSPGTTIYNEQFF	TGTGCCAGCAGCCCCGGGACTACGATTTACAATGAGCAGTTCTTC
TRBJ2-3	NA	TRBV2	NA	CASSPETTDTQYF	TGTGCCAGCAGCCCGGAGACCACAGATACGCAGTATTTT
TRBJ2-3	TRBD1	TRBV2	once	CASQRTGQDTDTQYF	TGTGCCAGCCAACGAACAGGACAGGACACAGATACGCAGTATTTT
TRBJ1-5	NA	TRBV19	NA	CASSLDSSQPQHF	TGTGCCAGTAGTCTCGACAGTTCCCAGCCCCAGCATTTT
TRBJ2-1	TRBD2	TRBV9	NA	CASSVGAGGMNEQFF	TGTGCCAGCAGCGTAGGAGCGGGGGGGATGAATGAGCAGTTCTTC
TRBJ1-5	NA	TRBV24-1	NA	CATSDSGGLGNQPQHF	TGTGCCACCAGTGATTCGGGGGGCTTGGGCAATCAGCCCCAGCATTTT
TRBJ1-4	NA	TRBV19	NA	CASSIRVRGNEKLFF	TGTGCCAGTAGTATAAGGGTTAGGGGGAATGAAAAACTGTTTTTT
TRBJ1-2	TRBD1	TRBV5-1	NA	CASSWSLQDRGLRGGYTF	TGCGCCAGCAGCTGGAGCCTCCAGGACAGGGGGCTGCGAGGTGGCTACACCTTC
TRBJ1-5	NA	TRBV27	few	CASSSVRDQPQHF	TGTGCCAGCAGTTCGGTCAGGGATCAGCCCCAGCATTTT
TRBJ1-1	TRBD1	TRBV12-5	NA	CASAGRQGWSTEAFF	TGTGCTAGTGCCGGACGACAGGGGTGGAGCACTGAAGCTTTCTTT
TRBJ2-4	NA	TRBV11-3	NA	CASSFTPIQQGWAKNIQYF	TGTGCCAGCAGCTTTACCCCCATCCAACAGGGATGGGCCAAAAACATTCAGTACTTC
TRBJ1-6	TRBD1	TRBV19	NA	CASSPWTGSSYNSPLHF	TGTGCCAGTAGTCCATGGACAGGGAGCTCCTATAATTCACCCCTCCACTTT
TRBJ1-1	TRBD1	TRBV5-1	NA	CASSVQGQAEAFF	TGCGCCAGCAGCGTCCAGGGACAGGCTGAAGCTTTCTTT
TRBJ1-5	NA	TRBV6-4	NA	CASSRKKGVTNQPQHF	TGTGCCAGCAGTAGAAAGAAAGGGGTTACCAATCAGCCCCAGCATTTT
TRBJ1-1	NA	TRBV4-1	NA	CASSQDLDRLRTEAFF	TGCGCCAGCAGCCAAGACTTAGACCGGTTGCGGACTGAAGCTTTCTTT
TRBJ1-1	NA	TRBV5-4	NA	CASSLADTEAFF	TGTGCCAGCAGCTTGGCGGACACTGAAGCTTTCTTT
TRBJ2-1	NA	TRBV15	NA	CATSFRTPNEQFF	TGTGCCACCAGCTTTCGGACACCCAATGAGCAGTTCTTC
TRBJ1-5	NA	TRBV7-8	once	CASSFGLGRAYQPQHF	TGTGCCAGCAGCTTCGGCCTCGGCAGGGCCTATCAGCCCCAGCATTTT
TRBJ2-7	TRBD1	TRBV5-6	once	CASSLRGQGASYEQYF	TGTGCCAGCAGCTTGAGAGGACAGGGGGCGAGCTACGAGCAGTACTTC
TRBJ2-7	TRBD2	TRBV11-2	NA	CASSRGLDPSYEQYF	TGTGCCAGCAGCCGGGGACTAGATCCCTCCTACGAGCAGTACTTC
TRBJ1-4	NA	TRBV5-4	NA	CASSSTPREKLFF	TGTGCCAGCAGCTCTACCCCGCGAGAGAAACTGTTTTTT
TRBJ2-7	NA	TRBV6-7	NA	CASRRGVGHFVAYEQYF	TGTGCCAGCAGAAGGGGCGTCGGGCATTTCGTCGCGTACGAGCAGTACTTC
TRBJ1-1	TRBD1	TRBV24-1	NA	CATSVLQVGQGPARGTEAFF	TGTGCCACCAGTGTGTTACAGGTCGGACAGGGCCCCGCCAGGGGCACTGAAGCTTTCTTT
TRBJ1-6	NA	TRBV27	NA	CASTSPGVSPLHF	TGTGCCAGCACCTCCCCCGGGGTCTCACCCCTCCACTTT
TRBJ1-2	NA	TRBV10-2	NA	CASSERGRDGYTF	TGCGCCAGCAGTGAGAGGGGAAGGGATGGCTACACCTTC